Detailed here is one TCR beta chain. The antigen is not known. Unmatched junction bases numbered 10, after V lost 6 bases and J lost 6 bases. CDR3 length: 14 amino acids. CDR1 SGHVS and CDR2 FNYEAQ come from the germline V gene. PCR employed 60 Vbeta and 13 Jbeta primers. Sequenced by immunoSEQ multiplex PCR; TCRdb stores in-frame clones only, minus some. Listed are some 70,000 clones; 4% to 5.5% falls within the top ten. This specimen belongs to a study of cytomegalovirus exposure and HLA in healthy donors. Study conclusions and caveats: Later analysis identified a missense DCLRE1C variant that was linked to TCR beta V- and J-gene trimming.

The sequenced sample was PBMCs. The chain combines TRBV7-6 with TRBJ2-5, with 7 nucleotides matching TRBD1. This sequence was found in a man aged 40-55 years in good health and CMV-seronegative. CDR3 in DNA: TGTGCCAGCAGTCTAGAACCGGGACAGAAGACCCAGTACTTC. This encodes CASSLEPGQKTQYF.